The rows below give T cell receptor beta chains drawn from one sample of a study of control samples from healthy donors and cancer patients. This table comes from immunoSEQ multiplex PCR, and its TCRdb copy is limited to in-frame clones, with some not included. The sample lists about 170,000 clones; about 90% were seen once. Sequences were obtained from blood. These receptors all stem from a man aged 25-40 years in good health. Each CDR3 is given with its conserved first and last residue. Each record gives: J gene, D gene, V gene, clone size, CDR3 protein, CDR3 DNA. D genes are given only for firm matches. Clone size is shown for a subset of rows, as once, few, many or a class of expanded clone.

>TRBJ2-5|.|TRBV27|few
CASSSISHGETQYF
TGTGCCAGCAGCTCCATTAGCCATGGAGAGACCCAGTACTTC
>TRBJ1-5|.|TRBV28|few
CASKVLAGYVQPQHF
TGTGCCAGCAAGGTGTTGGCAGGGTATGTTCAGCCCCAGCATTTT
>TRBJ2-3|.|TRBV27|.
CASSSSRGPHTDTQYF
TGTGCCAGCAGTTCCTCTAGGGGCCCACACACAGATACGCAGTATTTT
>TRBJ2-7|.|TRBV5-4|.
CASSPDRLYEQYF
TGTGCCAGCAGTCCGGACAGACTCTACGAGCAGTACTTC
>TRBJ2-7|.|TRBV6-1|.
CASSDQQEQYF
TGTGCCAGCAGTGATCAACAGGAGCAGTACTTC
>TRBJ1-1|TRBD1|TRBV7-2|.
CASSLLPGQGNTEAFF
TGTGCCAGCAGCTTACTCCCGGGACAGGGGAACACTGAAGCTTTCTTT
>TRBJ1-4|TRBD1|TRBV3-1/TRBV3-2|.
CASSSDRGESEKLFF
TGTGCCAGCAGCTCAGACAGGGGTGAAAGTGAAAAACTGTTTTTT
>TRBJ2-3|TRBD2|TRBV10-3|.
CAISTTSGKGTDTQYF
TGTGCCATCAGTACGACTAGCGGGAAAGGCACAGATACGCAGTATTTT
>TRBJ2-1|TRBD2|TRBV6-4|.
CASSDSGLVHLNSYNEQFF
TGTGCCAGCAGTGACTCGGGACTAGTTCACCTTAACTCCTACAATGAGCAGTTCTTC
>TRBJ2-6|.|TRBV15|once
CATSTKGRAGANVLTF
TGTGCCACCAGCACAAAGGGTAGGGCTGGGGCCAACGTCCTGACTTTC
>TRBJ1-2|.|TRBV19|.
CASNQDPYGYTF
TGTGCCAGTAATCAGGATCCCTATGGCTACACCTTC
>TRBJ1-4|.|TRBV7-3|.
CASSLTGSTNEKLFF
TGTGCCAGCAGCCTTACCGGTTCAACTAATGAAAAACTGTTTTTT